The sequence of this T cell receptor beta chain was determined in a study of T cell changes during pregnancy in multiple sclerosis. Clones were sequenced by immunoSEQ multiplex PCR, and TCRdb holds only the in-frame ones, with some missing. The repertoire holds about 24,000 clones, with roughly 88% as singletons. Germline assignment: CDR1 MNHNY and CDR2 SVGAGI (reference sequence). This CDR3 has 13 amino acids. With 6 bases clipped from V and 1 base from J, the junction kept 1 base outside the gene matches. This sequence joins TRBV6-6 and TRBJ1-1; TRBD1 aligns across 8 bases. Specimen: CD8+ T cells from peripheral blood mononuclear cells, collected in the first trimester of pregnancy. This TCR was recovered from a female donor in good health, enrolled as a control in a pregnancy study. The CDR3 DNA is TGTGCCAGCAGCGACAGGGGGAACACTGAAGCTTTCTTT. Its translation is CASSDRGNTEAFF.